This entry lists 15 T cell receptor beta chains sequenced from one sample in a study of OX40 agonist ivuxolimab in advanced cancers. Libraries were made using the immunoSEQ multiplex PCR assay. Drawn from immuneACCESS, this table holds only the in-frame rearrangements with V and J called that TCRdb kept. Clones are partly lost; checked studies trace under half to an unresolved V gene and leave the rest unexplained. This sample is represented by 35,000 to 40,000 clones; around 83% of them were singletons. Of the sample, 2% to 3% falls within the top ten clones. The material was CD4+ or CD8+ T cells sorted from blood, obtained in a trial of the OX40 agonist ivuxolimab. The receptors stem from an adult with an advanced solid tumor such as melanoma, head and neck, liver or kidney cancer.

J is TRBJ1-2 and V is TRBV6-5; D is unclear. Per germline, CDR1 MNHEY and CDR2 SVGAGI. The ends were cut back, 7 bases at V and 3 bases at J, with 9 bases in the middle. CDR3 size: 12 residues. Written as DNA, the CDR3 is TGTGCCAGCAAAAACACTCACTATGGCTACACCTTC. Its translation is CASKNTHYGYTF.

This clone appeared a single time. The chain uses TRBV9 and TRBJ1-6; D not resolved. The CDR3 contains 16 residues. The V gene lost 2 bases and the J gene lost 6 bases, with 15 bases spanning the gap. Germline CDR1 reads SGDLS; CDR2 reads YYNGEE. This chain's CDR3 is CASSVAHNSPNSPLHF. The CDR3 nucleotides read TGTGCCAGCAGCGTGGCCCACAACAGCCCTAATTCACCCCTCCACTTT.

The rearrangement uses TRBV7-3 and TRBJ1-1, with no clear D. V was cut by 3 bases and J by 5 bases, with 7 bases left in between. The CDR3 is 12 amino acids. The V gene's germline CDR1 is SGHTA and CDR2 FQGTGA. CDR3 nucleotide sequence: TGTGCCAGCAGCTTGGATGATACTGAAGCTTTCTTT. Its translation is CASSLDDTEAFF.

J is TRBJ2-5 and V is TRBV5-1; 14 bases map to TRBD2. Trimming at V came to 4 bases and at J to 5 bases, leaving 4 bases not matched to a gene. Germline CDR1 reads SGHRS; CDR2 reads YFSETQ. The CDR3 loop spans 15 amino acids. CDR3 nucleotide sequence: TGCGCCAGCAGCCCGTGGACTAGCGGGGGGGAGACCCAGTACTTC. The encoded protein is CASSPWTSGGETQYF.

The rearrangement links TRBV27 to TRBJ2-2; TRBD2 matches 9 bases. V was pared by 6 bases and J by 1 base, with 6 bases of the junction left unmatched. The CDR3 has 16 amino acids. Germline V lookup: CDR1 MNHEY, CDR2 SMNVEV (reference sequence). CDR3 sequence reads: CASRILSGGNTGELFF. The CDR3 bases are TGTGCCAGCAGGATCCTTAGCGGGGGGAACACCGGGGAGCTGTTTTTT.

This clone has a single count. The chain recombines TRBV5-6 with TRBJ2-5; the D call may be TRBD1 or TRBD2 (5 bases each). Between the trimmed V and J ends, which lost 1 base and 2 bases, there was a span of 12 bases. From germline, CDR1 is SGHDT and CDR2 YYEEEE. This CDR3 region has 15 residues. The CDR3 nucleotides are TGTGCCAGCAGCTTGTTCAGGGAGACACAAGAGACCCAGTACTTC. Its protein is CASSLFRETQETQYF.

This chain links TRBV6-5 with TRBJ2-2, with D possibly TRBD1 on 5 matching bases. This CDR3 spans 13 amino acids. Germline lookup yields CDR1 MNHEY and CDR2 SVGAGI. The germline V and J ends were trimmed by 4 bases and 4 bases, with 7 bases remaining between them. Here the CDR3 reads CASSWGFTGELFF. The CDR3 nucleotides are TGTGCCAGCAGTTGGGGCTTCACCGGGGAGCTGTTTTTT.

This rearrangement joins TRBV5-1 to TRBJ2-7, with 7 bases lining up with TRBD1. The CDR3 has 13 amino acids. CDR1 is SGHRS and CDR2 is YFSETQ in the germline V gene. With V trimmed by 9 bases and J by 7 bases, 13 bases remained unmatched. This CDR3 is CATKGQLEEEQYF. The DNA of the CDR3 is TGCGCCACCAAGGGACAGCTGGAGGAAGAGCAGTACTTC.

The chain employs TRBV5-1 and TRBJ2-1, with D unresolved. V was pared by 1 base and J by 2 bases, with 7 bases between. The CDR3 is 14 amino acids. Germline CDR1 is SGHRS and CDR2 is YFSETQ. The DNA of the CDR3 is TGCGCCAGCAGCTTGTTTGTGACCTACAATGAGCAGTTCTTC. Translating it yields CASSLFVTYNEQFF.

This clone has only one observation. The rearrangement uses TRBV5-1 and TRBJ2-5; 10 bases are shared with TRBD1. The germline CDR1 and CDR2 sequences are SGHRS and YFSETQ. V dropped 0 bases and J dropped 5; count of bases not matched to a gene: 4. This CDR3 is built from 15 residues. For the CDR3, the DNA is TGCGCCAGCAGCTTGGGGGACAGGGGCGGGGAGACCCAGTACTTC. Translation gives CASSLGDRGGETQYF.

The CDR3 DNA reads as TGTGCCAGCCGGAGATCCGGGACCGGGGGTGAGACCCAGTACTTC. Amino acids: CASRRSGTGGETQYF. The V and J genes are TRBV13 and TRBJ2-5, with D possibly TRBD2 on 6 matching bases. Germline lookup yields CDR1 PRHDT and CDR2 FYEKMQ (reference sequence). This CDR3 has 15 residues. V shed 8 bases and J shed 5 bases, with 21 bases lying between them.

The table lists this clone with a few counts. The rearrangement joins TRBV19 to TRBJ1-4, with D perhaps matching TRBD1 (6 bases). Germline CDR1 LNHDA, CDR2 SQIVND (reference sequence). There are 16 residues in the CDR3. Trimming stripped 3 bases from V and 8 bases from J, with 19 bases between. The CDR3 loop is CASSIPGGADKEKLFF. The CDR3 DNA sequence: TGTGCCAGTAGTATTCCGGGGGGCGCGGACAAGGAAAAACTGTTTTTT.

This clone was seen only a few times. This chain connects TRBV10-3 to TRBJ1-6; D gene ambiguous. Trimming pared 0 bases from V and 0 bases from J, leaving 9 bases between. The length of the CDR3 is 17 residues. The germline gives CDR1 ENHRY, CDR2 SYGVKD. The CDR3 here is CAISESTLSSYNSPLHF. In nucleotides, the CDR3 is TGTGCCATCAGTGAGTCGACTCTTAGCTCCTATAATTCACCCCTCCACTTT.

To note about this clone: Other nucleotide sequences from this sample produce the same CDR3. The V call is TRBV2, the J call TRBJ1-6; D is undetermined. V gave up 6 bases and J gave up 5 bases, with 14 bases separating them. The CDR3 totals 15 residues. The germline V gene has CDR1 SNHLY and CDR2 FYNNEI. CDR3 in DNA: TGTGCCAGCAGCGAAACGAGCCAAAATAATTCACCCCTCCACTTT. It is translated as CASSETSQNNSPLHF.

The V call is TRBV21-1, the J call TRBJ1-6; the table's D call, TRBD1, has no DNA check behind it. TRBV21-1 is labeled a pseudogene. This CDR3 has 18 residues. The CDR3 region has the DNA TGTGCCAGCAGCAAAGAATTGGGTGGGGACAGACCAAATTCACCCCTCCACTTT. It translates to CASSKELGGDRPNSPLHF.